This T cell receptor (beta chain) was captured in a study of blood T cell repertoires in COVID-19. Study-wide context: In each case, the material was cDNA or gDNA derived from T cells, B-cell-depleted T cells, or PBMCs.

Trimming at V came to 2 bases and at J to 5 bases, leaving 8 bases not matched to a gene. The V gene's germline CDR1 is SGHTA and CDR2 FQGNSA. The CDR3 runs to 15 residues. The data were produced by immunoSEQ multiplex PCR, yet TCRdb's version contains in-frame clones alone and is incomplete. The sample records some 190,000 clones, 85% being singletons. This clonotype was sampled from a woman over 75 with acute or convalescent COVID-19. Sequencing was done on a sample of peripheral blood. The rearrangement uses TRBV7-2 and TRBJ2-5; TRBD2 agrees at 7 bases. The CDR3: CASSLRGSGMETQYF. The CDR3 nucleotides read TGTGCCAGCAGCTTACGCGGGAGTGGGATGGAGACCCAGTACTTC.